What follows is one T cell receptor beta chain and its context. Its binding antigen is unknown. No base qualities exist here, and no much larger clone lies one base off it. Whole blood was collected in K2EDTA tubes by collaborating institutions according to the institutions' own protocols. For TCRbeta analysis, collaborators shipped samples in one of three forms: frozen whole blood, isolated PBMCs, or DNA extracted from either of those sample types. These data originate in a study of blood T cell repertoires in COVID-19 (dated by TCRdb to the early 2020s). In the study overall: Collaborator samples came from the United States, Italy and Spain and covered acute and convalescent phases of COVID-19. The material from the prospective study consisted of cDNA or gDNA derived from T cells, B-cell-depleted T cells, or PBMCs. Deeply sampled blood TCRbeta repertoires from subjects exposed to, actively infected with, or recovered from COVID-19 were included in the dataset. The repertoires were released in a freely available public database intended as a resource for research on the immune response to SARS-CoV-2. The samples were drawn from the first 160 participants of the ongoing ImmuneRACE study and from 950 to 1,500 subjects provided by 6 global collaborators. Sample metadata almost always included a de-identified subject ID, COVID-19 status, age in years and sex. Where HLA class I and class II types were available, the types were taken from metadata supplied by the sample provider, not from assay-based typing.

Paper-wide results and their limitations: Clinical and demographic metadata were provided uncurated, with the amount varying by source and participant.

The immunoSEQ Assay, a bias-controlled multiplex PCR, was used to amplify TCRbeta CDR3 regions from genomic DNA. The paper's processing steps were these. Nucleated cell counts per sample were estimated from amplification of reference gene primers within the assay. Sequence reads were collapsed and filtered to measure the absolute abundance of every unique TCRbeta CDR3 rearrangement. Productive Simpson clonality was computed per sample as the square root of Simpson's diversity index over productive rearrangements. The immuneACCESS repertoire file appears here via TCRdb, limited to in-frame rearrangements. These files lack a portion of the clones; in checked studies, under half of the deficit traces to unresolved V genes, and the cause of the others is not known. V, J and clone size were drawn from that table, and D and trimming were deduced from the DNA. The sample data list 150,000 or so clones, and approximately 91% of these were observed just once. About 2.3% of the sample comes from the top ten.

Its CDR3 holds 14 amino acids, cysteine through phenylalanine. The entry retains the CDR3 DNA only, 42 bases that are in frame from base 1. CDR1 and CDR2, per the germline V gene, are SQVTM and ANQGSEA. The V end loses 7 bases and the J end loses 3 bases, and a stretch of 15 bases separates them. This clonotype was obtained from a human donor in a cohort sampled during active COVID-19. The rearrangement joined TRBV29-1 to TRBJ1-4; a tentative D call is TRBD1 (6 bases match). Sequenced: peripheral blood. The DNA reads as follows: TGCAGCGGGAGGAAAGGGGGTCCTAATGAAAAACTGTTTTTT. This encodes CSGRKGGPNEKLFF.